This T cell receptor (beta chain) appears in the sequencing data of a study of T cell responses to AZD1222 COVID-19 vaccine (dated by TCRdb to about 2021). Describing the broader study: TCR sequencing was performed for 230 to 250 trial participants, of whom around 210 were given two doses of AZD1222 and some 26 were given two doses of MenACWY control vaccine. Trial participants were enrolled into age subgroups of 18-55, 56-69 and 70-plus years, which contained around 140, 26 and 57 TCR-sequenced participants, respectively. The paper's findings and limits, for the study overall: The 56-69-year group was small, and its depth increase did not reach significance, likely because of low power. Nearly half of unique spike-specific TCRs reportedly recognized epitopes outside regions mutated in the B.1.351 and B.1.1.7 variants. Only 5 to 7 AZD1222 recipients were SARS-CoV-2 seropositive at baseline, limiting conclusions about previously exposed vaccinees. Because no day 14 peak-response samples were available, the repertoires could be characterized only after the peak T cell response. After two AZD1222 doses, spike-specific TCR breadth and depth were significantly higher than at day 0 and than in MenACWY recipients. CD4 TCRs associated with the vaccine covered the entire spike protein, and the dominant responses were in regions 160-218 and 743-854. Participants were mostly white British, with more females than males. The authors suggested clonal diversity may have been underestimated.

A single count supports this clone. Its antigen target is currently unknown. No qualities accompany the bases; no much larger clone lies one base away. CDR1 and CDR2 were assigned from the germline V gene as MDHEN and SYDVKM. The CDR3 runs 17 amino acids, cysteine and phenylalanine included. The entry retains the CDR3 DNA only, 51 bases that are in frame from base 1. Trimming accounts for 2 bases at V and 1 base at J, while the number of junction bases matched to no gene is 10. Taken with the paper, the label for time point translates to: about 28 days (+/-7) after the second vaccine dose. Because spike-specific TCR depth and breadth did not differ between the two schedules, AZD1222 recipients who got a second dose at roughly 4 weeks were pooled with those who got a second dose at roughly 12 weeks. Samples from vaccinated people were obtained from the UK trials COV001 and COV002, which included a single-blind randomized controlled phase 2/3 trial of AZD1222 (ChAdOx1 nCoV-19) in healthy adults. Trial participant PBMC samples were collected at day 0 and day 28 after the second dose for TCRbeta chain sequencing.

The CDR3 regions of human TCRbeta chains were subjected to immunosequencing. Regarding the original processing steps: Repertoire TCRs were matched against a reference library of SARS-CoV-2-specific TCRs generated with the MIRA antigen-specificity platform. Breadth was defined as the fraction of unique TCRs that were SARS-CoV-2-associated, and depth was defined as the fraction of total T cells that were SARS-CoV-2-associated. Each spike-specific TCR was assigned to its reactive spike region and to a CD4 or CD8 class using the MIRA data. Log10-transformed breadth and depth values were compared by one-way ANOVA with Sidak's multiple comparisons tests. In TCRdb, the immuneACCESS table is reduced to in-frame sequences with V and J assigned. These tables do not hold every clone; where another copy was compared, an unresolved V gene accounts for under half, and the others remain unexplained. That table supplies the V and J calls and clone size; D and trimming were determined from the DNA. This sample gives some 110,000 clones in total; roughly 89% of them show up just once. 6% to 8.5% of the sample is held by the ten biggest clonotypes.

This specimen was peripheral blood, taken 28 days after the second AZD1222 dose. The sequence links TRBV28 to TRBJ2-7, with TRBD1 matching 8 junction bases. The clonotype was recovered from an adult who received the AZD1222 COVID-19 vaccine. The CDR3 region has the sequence CASSLSPTGVASYEQYF. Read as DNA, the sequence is TGTGCCAGCAGTTTAAGTCCGACAGGGGTGGCTTCCTACGAGCAGTACTTC.